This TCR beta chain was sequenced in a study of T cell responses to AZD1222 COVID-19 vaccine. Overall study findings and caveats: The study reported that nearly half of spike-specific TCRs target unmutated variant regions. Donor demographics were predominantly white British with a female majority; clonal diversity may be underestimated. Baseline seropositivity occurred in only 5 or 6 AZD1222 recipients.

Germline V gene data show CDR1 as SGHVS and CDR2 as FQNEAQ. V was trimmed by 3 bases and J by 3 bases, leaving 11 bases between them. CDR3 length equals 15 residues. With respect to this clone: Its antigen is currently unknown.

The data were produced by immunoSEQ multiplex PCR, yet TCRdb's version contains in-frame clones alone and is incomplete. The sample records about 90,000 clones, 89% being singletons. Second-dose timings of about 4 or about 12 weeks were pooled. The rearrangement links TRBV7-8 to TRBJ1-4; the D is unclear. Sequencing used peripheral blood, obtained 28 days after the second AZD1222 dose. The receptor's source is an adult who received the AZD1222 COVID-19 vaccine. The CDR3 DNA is TGTGCCAGCAGCTTGCTGCGAGTGGCTAATGAAAAACTGTTTTTT. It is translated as CASSLLRVANEKLFF. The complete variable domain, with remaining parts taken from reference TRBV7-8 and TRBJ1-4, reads GAGVSQSPRYKVAKRGQDVALRCDPISGHVSLFWYQQALGQGPEFLTYFQNEAQLDKSGLPSDRFFAERPEGSVSTLKIQRTQQEDSAVYLCASSLLRVANEKLFFGSGTQLSVL.